The clone carrying this TCR beta chain was observed a few times. Its target is unknown. The sample originates from a study of T cells in Graves' hyperthyroidism and ophthalmopathy. Regarding the study as a whole: Ophthalmopathy stood apart from stable hyperthyroidism in a 13 V-J model.

Amplified TCR beta CDR3 regions came from RNA transcripts. The primer set for the first-round RT-PCR of the TCR CDR3 was HTBI. TCRdb itself ran the multiplex PCR reads through MiXCR, one entry per CDR3 protein. The sample has under 400,000 distinct CDR3 sequences, roughly 18% seen once. Exclusions: uncontrolled infection, other autoimmune disease, pregnancy, lactation. Clinical symptoms, serum thyroxine, TRAb, thyroid ultrasound and orbital computed tomography informed diagnoses. Germline V gives CDR1 LGHNA, CDR2 YNFKEQ. This CDR3 spans 16 amino acids. J lost 1 base, V lost 4 bases, and 6 bases had no gene match.

Sequenced material: blood. This chain connects TRBV4-2 to TRBJ2-1, with TRBD2 identical over 8 bases. This TCR derives from a woman aged 50 to 60 with Graves' hyperthyroidism. CDR3 protein: CASSPGPGGSYNEQFF. The CDR3 DNA reads TGTGCCAGCAGCCCAGGGCCGGGAGGGTCCTACAATGAGCAGTTCTTC.